This T cell receptor (beta chain) was profiled in a study of cytomegalovirus exposure and HLA in healthy donors. Study-wide context: The approximately 110 validation repertoires were reported in a later analysis to have been generated on the same platform as the roughly 670 first-cohort repertoires. Notes on the study in general: Listed as cytomegalovirus-associated were roughly 180 TCR beta chains.

This CDR3 comprises 16 residues. Trimming pared 0 bases from V and 3 bases from J, leaving 12 bases between. Germline CDR1 reads SGDLS; CDR2 reads YYNGEE. Sequencing was performed with immunoSEQ multiplex PCR; in TCRdb, only in-frame clones are kept and a portion is missing. Of roughly 98,000 clones detected, 87% appear once; the ten largest clones hold roughly 4%. Comments on this clone: Antigen specificity is unknown.

The validation cohort, a group of 130 or so subjects, included the donors and was separate from the roughly 620-subject first cohort. This clonotype was sampled from a woman in her 30s in good health and CMV-seronegative. What was sequenced was PBMCs. The chain employs TRBV9 and TRBJ1-4; a possible D gene is TRBD1 (6 bases). CDR3 region: CASSVGRAGANEKLFF. CDR3 sequence (DNA): TGTGCCAGCAGCGTAGGTAGGGCAGGGGCTAATGAAAAACTGTTTTTT.